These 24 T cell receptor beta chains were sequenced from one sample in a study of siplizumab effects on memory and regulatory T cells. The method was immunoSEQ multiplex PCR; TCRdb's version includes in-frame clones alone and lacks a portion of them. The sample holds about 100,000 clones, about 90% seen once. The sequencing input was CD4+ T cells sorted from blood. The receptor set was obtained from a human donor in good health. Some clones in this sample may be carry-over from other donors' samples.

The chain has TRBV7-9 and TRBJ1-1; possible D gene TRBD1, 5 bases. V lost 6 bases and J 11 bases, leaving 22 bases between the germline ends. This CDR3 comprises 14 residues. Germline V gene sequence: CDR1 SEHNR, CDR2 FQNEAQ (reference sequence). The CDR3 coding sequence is TGTGCCAGCAGTCTGGGCGCAGGGAGGGTATCGGCTTTCTTT. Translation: CASSLGAGRVSAFF. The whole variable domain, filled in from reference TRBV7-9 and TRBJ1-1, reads DTGVSQNPRHKITKRGQNVTFRCDPISEHNRLYWYRQTLGQGPEFLTYFQNEAQLEKSRLLSDRFSAERPKGSFSTLEIQRTEQGDSAMYLCASSLGAGRVSAFFGQGTRLTVV.

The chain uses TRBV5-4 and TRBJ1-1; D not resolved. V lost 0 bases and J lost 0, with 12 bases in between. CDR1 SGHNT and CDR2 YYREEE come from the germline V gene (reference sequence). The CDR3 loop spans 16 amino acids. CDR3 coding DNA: TGTGCCAGCAGCTTGGATGGTGCAGCCATGAACACTGAAGCTTTCTTT. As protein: CASSLDGAAMNTEAFF.

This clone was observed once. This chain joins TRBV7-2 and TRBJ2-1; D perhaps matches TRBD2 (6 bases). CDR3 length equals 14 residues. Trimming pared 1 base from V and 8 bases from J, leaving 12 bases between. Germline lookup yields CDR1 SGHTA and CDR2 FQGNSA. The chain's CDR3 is CASSLGVSGDEQFF. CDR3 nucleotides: TGTGCCAGCAGCTTAGGTGTTAGCGGAGATGAGCAGTTCTTC.

CDR3 coding DNA: TGTGCCAGCAGTGCCCCCGGGACTAGCTTAACCCGGACCCAGTACTTC. This encodes CASSAPGTSLTRTQYF. V usage is TRBV2 and J usage is TRBJ2-5; TRBD2 matches 9 bases. The germline CDR1 and CDR2 sequences are SNHLY and FYNNEI. Losses at the gene ends were 4 bases for V and 7 bases for J; bases not matched to a gene: 13. There are 16 residues in the CDR3.

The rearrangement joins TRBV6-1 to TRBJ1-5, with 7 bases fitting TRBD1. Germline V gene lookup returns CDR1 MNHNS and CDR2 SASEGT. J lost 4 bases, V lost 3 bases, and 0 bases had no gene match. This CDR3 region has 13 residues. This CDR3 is CASSEDRNQPQHF. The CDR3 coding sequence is TGTGCCAGCAGTGAGGACAGGAATCAGCCCCAGCATTTT.

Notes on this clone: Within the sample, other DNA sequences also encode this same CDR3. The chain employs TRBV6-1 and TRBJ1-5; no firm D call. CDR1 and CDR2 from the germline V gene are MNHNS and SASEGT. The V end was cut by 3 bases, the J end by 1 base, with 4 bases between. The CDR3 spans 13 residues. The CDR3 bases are TGTGCCAGCAGTGAGACGAGCAATCAGCCCCAGCATTTT. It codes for CASSETSNQPQHF.

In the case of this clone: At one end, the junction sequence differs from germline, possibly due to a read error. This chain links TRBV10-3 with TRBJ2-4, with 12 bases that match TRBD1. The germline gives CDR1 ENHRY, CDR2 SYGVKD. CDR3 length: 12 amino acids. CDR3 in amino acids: CATGTGGASINF. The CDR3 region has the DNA TGTGCCACGGGGACAGGGGGCGCATCTATCAACTTC.

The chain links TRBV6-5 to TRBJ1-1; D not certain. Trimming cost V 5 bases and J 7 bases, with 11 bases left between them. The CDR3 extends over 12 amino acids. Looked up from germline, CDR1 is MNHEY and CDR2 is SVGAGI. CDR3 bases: TGTGCCAGCAGTGAAAGACGGCTTGAAGCTTTCTTT. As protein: CASSERRLEAFF.

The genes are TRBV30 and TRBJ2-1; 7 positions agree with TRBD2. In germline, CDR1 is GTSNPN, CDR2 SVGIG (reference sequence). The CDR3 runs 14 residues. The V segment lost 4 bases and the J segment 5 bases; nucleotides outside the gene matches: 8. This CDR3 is CAWKRDRKHNEQFF. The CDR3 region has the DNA TGTGCCTGGAAGCGGGATCGGAAACACAATGAGCAGTTCTTC. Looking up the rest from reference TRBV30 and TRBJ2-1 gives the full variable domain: SQTIHQWPATLVQPVGSPLSLECTVEGTSNPNLYWYRQAAGRGLQLLFYSVGIGQISSEVPQNLSASRPQDRQFILSSKKLLLSDSGFYLCAWKRDRKHNEQFFGPGTRLTVL.

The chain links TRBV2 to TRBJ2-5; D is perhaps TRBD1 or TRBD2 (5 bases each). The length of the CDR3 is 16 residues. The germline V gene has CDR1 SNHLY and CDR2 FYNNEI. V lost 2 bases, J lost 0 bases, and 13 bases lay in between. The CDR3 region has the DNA TGTGCCAGCAGTGAATGGGGACGGAGGTACCAAGAGACCCAGTACTTC. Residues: CASSEWGRRYQETQYF.

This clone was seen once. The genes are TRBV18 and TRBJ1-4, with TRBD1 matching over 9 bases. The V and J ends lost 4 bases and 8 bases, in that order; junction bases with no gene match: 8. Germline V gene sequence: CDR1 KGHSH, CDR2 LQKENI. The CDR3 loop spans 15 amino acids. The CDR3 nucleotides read TGTGCCAGCTCACGTACCGGGACAGGGAGCGAAAAACTGTTTTTT. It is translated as CASSRTGTGSEKLFF.

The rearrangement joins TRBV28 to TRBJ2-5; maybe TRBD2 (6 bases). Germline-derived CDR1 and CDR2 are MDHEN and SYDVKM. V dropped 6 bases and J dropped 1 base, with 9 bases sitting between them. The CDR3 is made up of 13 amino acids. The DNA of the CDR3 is TGTGCCAGCAGGACTAGTCCCCAAGAGACCCAGTACTTC. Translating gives CASRTSPQETQYF.

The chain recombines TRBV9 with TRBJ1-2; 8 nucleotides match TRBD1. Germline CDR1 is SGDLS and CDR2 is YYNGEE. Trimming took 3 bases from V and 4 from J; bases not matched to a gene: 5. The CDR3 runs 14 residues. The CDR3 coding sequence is TGTGCCAGCAGCGCCCGACAGGGGACCTATGGCTACACCTTC. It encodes CASSARQGTYGYTF.

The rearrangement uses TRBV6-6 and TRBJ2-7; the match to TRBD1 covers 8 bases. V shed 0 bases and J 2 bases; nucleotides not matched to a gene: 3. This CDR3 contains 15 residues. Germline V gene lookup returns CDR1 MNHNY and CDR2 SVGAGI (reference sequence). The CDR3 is CASSYSGTGPYEQYF. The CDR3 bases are TGTGCCAGCAGTTACTCCGGGACAGGTCCCTACGAGCAGTACTTC.

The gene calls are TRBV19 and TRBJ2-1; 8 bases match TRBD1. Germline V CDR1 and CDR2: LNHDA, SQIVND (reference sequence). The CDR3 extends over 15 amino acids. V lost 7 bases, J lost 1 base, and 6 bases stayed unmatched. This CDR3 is CASTKDRVSYNEQFF. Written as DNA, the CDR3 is TGTGCCAGTACCAAGGACAGGGTGTCCTACAATGAGCAGTTCTTC.

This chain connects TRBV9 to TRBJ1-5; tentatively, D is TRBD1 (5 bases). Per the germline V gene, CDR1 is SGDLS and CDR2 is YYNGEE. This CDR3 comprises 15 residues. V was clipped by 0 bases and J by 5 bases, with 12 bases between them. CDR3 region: CASSVDGARDQPQHF. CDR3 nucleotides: TGTGCCAGCAGCGTAGATGGGGCAAGGGATCAGCCCCAGCATTTT.

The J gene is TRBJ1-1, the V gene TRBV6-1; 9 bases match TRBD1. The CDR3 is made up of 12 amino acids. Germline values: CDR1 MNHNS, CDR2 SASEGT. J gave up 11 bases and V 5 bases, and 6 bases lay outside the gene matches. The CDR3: CASSSGTGTAFF. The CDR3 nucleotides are TGTGCCAGCAGTAGCGGGACAGGGACGGCTTTCTTT.

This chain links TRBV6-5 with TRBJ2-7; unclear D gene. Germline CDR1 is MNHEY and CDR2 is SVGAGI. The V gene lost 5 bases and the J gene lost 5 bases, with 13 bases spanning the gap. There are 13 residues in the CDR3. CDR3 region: CASSPPAGHEQYF. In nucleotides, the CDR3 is TGTGCCAGCAGTCCTCCTGCCGGGCACGAGCAGTACTTC.

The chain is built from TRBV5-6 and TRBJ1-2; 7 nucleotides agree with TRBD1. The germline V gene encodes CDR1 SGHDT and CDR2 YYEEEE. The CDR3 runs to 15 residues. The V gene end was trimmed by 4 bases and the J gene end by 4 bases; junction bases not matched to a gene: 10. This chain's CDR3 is CASSPSGTALYGYTF. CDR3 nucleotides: TGTGCCAGCAGCCCATCCGGGACAGCCCTCTATGGCTACACCTTC.

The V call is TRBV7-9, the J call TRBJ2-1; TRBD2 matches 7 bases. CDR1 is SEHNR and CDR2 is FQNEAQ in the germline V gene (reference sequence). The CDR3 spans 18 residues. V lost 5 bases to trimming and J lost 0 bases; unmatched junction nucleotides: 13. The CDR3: CASSPRFGTKSSYNEQFF. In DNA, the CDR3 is TGTGCCAGCAGCCCCAGATTTGGGACTAAGAGCTCCTACAATGAGCAGTTCTTC.

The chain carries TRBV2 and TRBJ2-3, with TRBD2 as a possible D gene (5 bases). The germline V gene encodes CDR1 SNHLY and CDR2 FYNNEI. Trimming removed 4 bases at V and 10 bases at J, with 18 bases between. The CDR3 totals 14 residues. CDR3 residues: CASSVAGGGRAQYF. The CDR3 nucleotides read TGTGCCAGCAGTGTAGCAGGAGGTGGGAGAGCGCAGTATTTT.

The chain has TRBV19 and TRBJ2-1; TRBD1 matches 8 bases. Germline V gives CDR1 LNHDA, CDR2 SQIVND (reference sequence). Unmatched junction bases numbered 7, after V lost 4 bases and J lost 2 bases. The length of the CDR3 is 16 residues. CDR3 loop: CASSTRQGRPYNEQFF. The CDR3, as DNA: TGTGCCAGTAGTACCCGACAGGGGCGTCCCTACAATGAGCAGTTCTTC.

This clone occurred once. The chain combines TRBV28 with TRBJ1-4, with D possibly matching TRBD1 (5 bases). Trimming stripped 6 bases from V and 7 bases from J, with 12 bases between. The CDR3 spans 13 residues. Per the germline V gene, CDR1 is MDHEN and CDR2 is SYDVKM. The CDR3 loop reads CASSPGPSEKLFF. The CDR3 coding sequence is TGTGCCAGCAGCCCAGGGCCGAGTGAAAAACTGTTTTTT. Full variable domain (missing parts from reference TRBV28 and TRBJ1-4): DVKVTQSSRYLVKRTGEKVFLECVQDMDHENMFWYRQDPGLGLRLIYFSYDVKMKEKGDIPEGYSVSREKKERFSLILESASTNQTSMYLCASSPGPSEKLFFGSGTQLSVL.

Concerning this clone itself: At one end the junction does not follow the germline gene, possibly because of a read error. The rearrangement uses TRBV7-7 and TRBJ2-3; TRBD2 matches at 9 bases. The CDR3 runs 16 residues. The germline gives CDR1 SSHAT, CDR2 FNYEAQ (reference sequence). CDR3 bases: TGTGCTAGCAGCTTAGGGACTAGCTTTAGCACAGATACGCAGTATTTT. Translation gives CASSLGTSFSTDTQYF.